The 25 T cell receptor beta chains reported below all come from one sample, sequenced in a study of identical twins. TCRdb passed the 5' RACE reads through MiXCR, listing each CDR3 protein once. The table includes 300,000 to 350,000 distinct CDR3 sequences, about 12% detected once. The data also belong to a second study, concerning yellow fever vaccine responses in identical twins.

Material: CD8+ T cells sorted from blood. The receptors were sampled from a woman younger than 30 in good health.

Only a few counts were recorded for this clonotype. V usage is TRBV12-3 or TRBV12-4 and J usage is TRBJ2-2; D remains unclear. The CDR3 totals 12 residues. Deletions cut 5 bases from V and 7 bases from J, with 8 bases between. CDR3 protein: CASSGRVGELFF. The CDR3 nucleotides read TGTGCCAGCAGTGGACGGGTCGGGGAGCTGTTTTTT.

The genes are TRBV12-3 or TRBV12-4 and TRBJ2-1, with 9 bases fitting TRBD2. V was pared by 8 bases and J by 4 bases, with 12 bases of the junction left unmatched. The CDR3 has 16 amino acids. The CDR3 coding sequence is TGTGCCAGCTTTATTTGGCGGGAGGGCTTATACAATGAGCAGTTCTTC. It codes for CASFIWREGLYNEQFF.

The chain combines TRBV7-4 with TRBJ2-1, with TRBD2 as a possible D gene (7 bases). Germline V gives CDR1 SGHVT, CDR2 SQSDAQ. Trimming shortened V by 5 bases and J by 15 bases, and 14 bases separated the two germline ends. There are 11 residues in the CDR3. In DNA form, the CDR3 reads TGTGCCAGCAGCCCGGAGAGGGGGGGGTTCTTC. Translating gives CASSPERGGFF.

This clonotype showed up just a few times. The chain links TRBV19 to TRBJ2-7; no firm D call. Germline V CDR1 and CDR2: LNHDA, SQIVND (reference sequence). CDR3 length: 15 amino acids. V gave up 5 bases and J gave up 2 bases, with 16 bases separating them. The CDR3 loop is CASSALGPGTYEQYV. The CDR3 DNA follows: TGTGCCAGTAGTGCCCTCGGCCCCGGCACCTACGAGCAGTACGTC.

V gene TRBV5-8 combines with J gene TRBJ1-1, with D uncertain. CDR1 SGHTS and CDR2 YDEGEE come from the germline V gene. V lost 2 bases to trimming and J lost 0 bases, with 8 bases between them. There are 14 residues in the CDR3. DNA for the CDR3: TGTGCCAGCAGCTTTAGGCAGATGAACACTGAAGCTTTCTTT. It specifies CASSFRQMNTEAFF.

The J gene is TRBJ1-6, the V gene TRBV20-1; TRBD1 matches 8 bases. The length of the CDR3 is 14 residues. V lost 5 bases and J lost 9; bases outside the gene matches: 9. Germline CDR1 DFQATT, CDR2 SNEGSKA (reference sequence). The CDR3 protein is CSARQGASISPLHF. CDR3 in DNA: TGCAGTGCTCGCCAGGGGGCCTCAATTTCACCCCTCCACTTT.

In this sample, this clonotype is large. The gene calls are TRBV4-1 and TRBJ2-5; D is unresolved. The germline gives CDR1 MGHRA, CDR2 YSYEKL. CDR3 size: 15 residues. Trimming left V 0 bases short and J 7 bases short, with 15 bases between. CDR3 nucleotides: TGCGCCAGCAGCCAAGATGGCGCAGGAAGTGTGACCCAGTACTTC. Its translation is CASSQDGAGSVTQYF.

This clonotype occurred a few times. This chain joins TRBV28 and TRBJ1-1, with a weak D call TRBD1 (5 bases). CDR3 length: 15 residues. Between the trimmed V and J ends, which lost 6 bases and 2 bases, there was a span of 16 bases. Germline assignment: CDR1 MDHEN and CDR2 SYDVKM. The CDR3 nucleotides are TGTGCCAGCAGAAGAATGACAGCCGGCAACACTGAAGCTTTCTTT. It specifies CASRRMTAGNTEAFF.

The chain carries TRBV19 and TRBJ1-5; D unclear. The CDR3 is made up of 13 amino acids. Germline V lookup: CDR1 LNHDA, CDR2 SQIVND (reference sequence). Trimming took 4 bases from V and 12 from J, leaving 16 bases between them. CDR3 in amino acids: CASSTTPFLVQHF. As DNA, the CDR3 is TGTGCCAGTAGTACGACACCATTTTTGGTCCAGCATTTT.

This clonotype has a handful of counts. The chain links TRBV28 to TRBJ2-5; 7 bases agree with TRBD1. Germline CDR1 is MDHEN and CDR2 is SYDVKM. CDR3 length: 16 amino acids. V shed 4 bases and J 5 bases; nucleotides not matched to a gene: 13. CDR3 residues: CASSSFTKGGPETQYF. The CDR3 coding sequence is TGTGCCAGCAGTTCTTTTACCAAAGGGGGCCCGGAGACCCAGTACTTC.

The CDR3 DNA reads TGTGCCAGCAGCCCATGGACTAGCGGAACTGAAGAGCAGTACTTC. As protein: CASSPWTSGTEEQYF. The V and J genes are TRBV7-8 and TRBJ2-7, with 10 positions matching TRBD2. CDR1 is SGHVS, CDR2 FQNEAQ, per germline. The trim removed 5 bases at V and 7 bases at J, leaving 11 bases unmatched. CDR3 length: 15 residues.

This clonotype was observed a few times. The chain employs TRBV9 and TRBJ2-1; 7 positions agree with TRBD2. With V trimmed by 0 bases and J by 1 base, 13 bases remained unmatched. The CDR3 is 19 amino acids. Germline-derived CDR1 and CDR2 are SGDLS and YYNGEE. The CDR3 loop reads CASSVEPGLTYRSYNEQFF. Here the CDR3 DNA reads TGTGCCAGCAGCGTAGAACCGGGACTAACATACCGATCCTACAATGAGCAGTTCTTC.

This clonotype was detected only a few times. V and J are TRBV7-8 and TRBJ2-7; 12 bases match TRBD1. This CDR3 region has 15 residues. The germline V gene has CDR1 SGHVS and CDR2 FQNEAQ. Trimming cost V 4 bases and J 4 bases; bases outside gene matches: 5. The CDR3 DNA reads TGTGCCAGCAGCTCGGGGACAGGGGGCCTGTACGAGCAGTACTTC. Translating gives CASSSGTGGLYEQYF.

The gene calls are TRBV24-1 and TRBJ2-5; a possible D gene is TRBD2 (5 bases). Trimming removed 4 bases at V and 4 bases at J, with 21 bases between. Germline V gene data show CDR1 as KGHDR and CDR2 as SFDVKD. This CDR3 has 17 amino acids. CDR3 in amino acids: CATSEVGSNRGGETQYF. CDR3 nucleotide sequence: TGTGCCACCAGTGAGGTCGGGTCCAACCGCGGAGGAGAGACCCAGTACTTC.

This clonotype was seen repeatedly, ten times or more. The CDR3 protein is CASSPLLDLAGVLETQYF. In DNA, the CDR3 is TGTGCCAGCAGCCCCCTCCTCGACCTAGCGGGAGTGTTGGAGACCCAGTACTTC. This sequence joins TRBV5-6 and TRBJ2-5; 10 bases are a match to TRBD2. Germline assignment: CDR1 SGHDT and CDR2 YYEEEE. CDR3 length: 18 residues. V lost 4 bases, J lost 5 bases, and 17 bases stayed unmatched.

The table lists this clonotype with a few counts. The chain uses TRBV6-5 and TRBJ2-1; D remains ambiguous. This CDR3 comprises 13 residues. V shed 3 bases and J shed 8 bases, with 11 bases lying between them. Per germline, CDR1 MNHEY and CDR2 SVGAGI. CDR3 residues: CASSYVPRDEQFF. Written as DNA, the CDR3 is TGTGCCAGCAGTTATGTACCCCGGGATGAGCAGTTCTTC.

Only a few counts were recorded for this clonotype. V and J are TRBV11-3 and TRBJ2-3; 9 nucleotides agree with TRBD2. V dropped 6 bases and J dropped 2; count of bases not matched to a gene: 6. The germline CDR1 and CDR2 sequences are SGHNT and YENEEA. This CDR3 contains 15 residues. DNA for the CDR3: TGTGCCAGCAGAGCTAGCGGGACTTCCACAGATACGCAGTATTTT. It translates to CASRASGTSTDTQYF.

The chain has TRBV15 and TRBJ2-5; TRBD1 aligns across 8 bases. Germline trimming cut 0 bases from V and 4 bases from J; bases unmatched to any gene: 7. The CDR3 spans 16 residues. Germline CDR1 and CDR2: LNHNV and YYDKDF (reference sequence). CDR3: CATSRDLGQGAETQYF. Here the CDR3 DNA reads TGTGCCACCAGCAGAGATCTGGGTCAGGGGGCAGAGACCCAGTACTTC.

This clonotype has a count of ten or more. V is TRBV20-1 and J is TRBJ2-1, with a possible D match to TRBD2 (6 bases). The length of the CDR3 is 14 residues. In germline, CDR1 is DFQATT, CDR2 SNEGSKA (reference sequence). V lost 0 bases and J 6 bases, leaving 12 bases between the germline ends. The CDR3 protein is CSARDHAGINEQFF. Here the CDR3 DNA reads TGCAGTGCTAGAGATCACGCGGGGATCAATGAGCAGTTCTTC.

This clonotype showed up just a few times. This chain uses TRBV13 with TRBJ2-1; 9 nucleotides align to TRBD2. Germline loops: CDR1 PRHDT, CDR2 FYEKMQ (reference sequence). J lost 6 bases, V lost 1 base, and 4 bases had no gene match. The CDR3 spans 15 residues. CDR3 DNA sequence: TGTGCCAGCAGCTTAGTGAGCGGGGGGACCAATGAGCAGTTCTTC. Protein product: CASSLVSGGTNEQFF.

This clonotype has just a few counts. The CDR3 loop is CASSPRTGADEQYF. The CDR3 DNA reads TGTGCCAGCAGCCCCCGCACAGGGGCGGACGAGCAGTACTTC. The chain couples TRBV7-6 to TRBJ2-7; TRBD1 matches at 7 bases. Trimming at V came to 5 bases and at J to 5 bases, leaving 9 bases not matched to a gene. This CDR3 is built from 14 residues. Per germline, CDR1 SGHVS and CDR2 FNYEAQ.

The V call is TRBV6-1, the J call TRBJ2-2; no definite D call. V was shortened by 1 base and J by 6 bases, with 6 bases between the two germline ends. CDR3 length equals 13 residues. Germline-derived CDR1 and CDR2 are MNHNS and SASEGT. The CDR3 DNA sequence: TGTGCCAGCAGTGAAGATGAATCCGGGGAGCTGTTTTTT. Protein sequence: CASSEDESGELFF.

V is TRBV9 and J is TRBJ1-5; tentative D call: TRBD1 (5 bases). Germline CDR1 is SGDLS and CDR2 is YYNGEE. This CDR3 contains 14 residues. V dropped 6 bases and J dropped 4 bases, with 14 bases sitting between them. CDR3 sequence reads: CASNPGGANQPQHF. In DNA, the CDR3 is TGTGCCAGCAACCCCGGCGGGGCTAATCAGCCCCAGCATTTT. The whole variable domain, remainder taken from reference TRBV9 and TRBJ1-5, is DSGVTQTPKHLITATGQRVTLRCSPRSGDLSVYWYQQSLDQGLQFLIQYYNGEERAKGNILERFSAQQFPDLHSELNLSSLELGDSALYFCASNPGGANQPQHFGDGTRLSIL.

The chain has TRBV9 and TRBJ2-1, with 9 bases that match TRBD2. CDR3 length: 16 amino acids. CDR1 is SGDLS and CDR2 is YYNGEE in the germline V gene. The ends lost 0 bases at V and 1 base at J; junction bases unmatched: 2. CDR3 in DNA: TGTGCCAGCAGCGTAGGCACTAGCGGGTCCTACAATGAGCAGTTCTTC. This gives the protein CASSVGTSGSYNEQFF.

The chain is built from TRBV7-9 and TRBJ2-2, with a tentative D call TRBD2 (6 bases). This CDR3 has 13 residues. From germline, CDR1 is SEHNR and CDR2 FQNEAQ (reference sequence). The V and J ends lost 10 bases and 10 bases respectively, with 19 bases between them. CDR3 residues: CATVASAVVELFF. CDR3 DNA: TGTGCCACGGTCGCTAGCGCTGTAGTGGAGCTGTTTTTT.